These T cell receptor beta chains were read from a single sample in a study of T cells in Graves' hyperthyroidism and ophthalmopathy. MiXCR, run by TCRdb on the multiplex PCR reads, gives a single entry per CDR3 protein. The sample has 500,000 to 750,000 distinct CDR3 sequences, approximately 14% seen once. Material for sequencing was blood. The source of these receptors is a woman aged 25-40 years with Graves' hyperthyroidism. Each CDR3 is given with its conserved first and last residue.

>TRBV6-1|TRBJ1-1
CASSSSVEAFF
>TRBV20-1|TRBJ2-1
CSARGGSVSNEQFF
>TRBV20-1|TRBJ2-5
CSATPGGLGQETQYF
>TRBV15|TRBJ2-5
CATSRAPGGIETQYF
>TRBV20-1|TRBJ1-6
CSARDAGGGDSPLHF
>TRBV7-2|TRBJ1-2
CASSLDRSYGYTF
>TRBV20-1|TRBJ1-6
CSAPGAGPNSPLHF
>TRBV12-3/TRBV12-4|TRBJ2-2
CASSLWRRSTGELFF
>TRBV7-9|TRBJ2-7
CASSHIQSGLAEYEQYF
>TRBV18|TRBJ2-1
CASSPQLAGAGGEQFF
>TRBV6-2/TRBV6-3|TRBJ1-2
CASSVTLSYGYTF
>TRBV4-3|TRBJ2-7
CASGQDPWTSFDEQYF
>TRBV12-3/TRBV12-4|TRBJ2-1
CASSPTSSYNEQFF
>TRBV30|TRBJ2-6
CAWTGGRSSGANVLTF
>TRBV6-2/TRBV6-3|TRBJ2-7
CASSRTGYSSYEQYF
>TRBV5-1|TRBJ2-1
CASSPGLAGDNEQFF
>TRBV20-1|TRBJ2-7
CSARWDHYEQYF
>TRBV7-8|TRBJ2-7
CASSSLTVAGSSYEQYF
>TRBV5-1|TRBJ2-7
CASSIGTGGYEQYF
>TRBV27|TRBJ2-5
CATSTQPGETQYF
>TRBV12-3/TRBV12-4|TRBJ2-3
CASNTLRRELADTQYF
>TRBV11-2|TRBJ1-1
CASSSDRVYTEAFF
>TRBV20-1|TRBJ1-4
CSAIRQDTGNEKLFF
>TRBV20-1|TRBJ2-1
CSAGVGPTGQQFF
>TRBV15|TRBJ2-7
CATSRDAGKGFYEQYF
>TRBV18|TRBJ2-3
CASSPRRPSGSLDTQYF
>TRBV29-1|TRBJ2-7
CSVKTTLDSYEQYF
>TRBV7-9|TRBJ2-1
CAGDNEQFF
>TRBV12-3/TRBV12-4|TRBJ2-2
CASRKSAAGELFF